This T cell receptor (beta chain) was sequenced for a study of T-cell memory formation after mild COVID-19. On the study more broadly: TCR clusters largely stayed donor specific.

TCRdb redid the calling of the 5' RACE reads with MiXCR, one entry per CDR3 protein. The repertoire holds some 210,000 distinct CDR3 sequences, with roughly a tenth as singletons. There are a few counts of this clonotype. What it binds is not known. The study's findings and limits: There were some responding clones in pre-infection memory, which suggested that cross-reactive memory had joined.

CDR3 size: 13 residues. V shed 6 bases and J 5 bases; nucleotides not matched to a gene: 5. Looked up from germline, CDR1 is SNHLY and CDR2 is FYNNEI. The chain carries TRBV2 and TRBJ1-1; 8 bases map to TRBD1. Material: PBMCs or a T cell subset sorted from them (not recorded which). This clonotype was sampled from a man between 18 and 29 years old who had mild COVID-19 (a few samples of this study predate the infection). Cell type and time point are not known. CDR3 loop: CASRENRGTEAFF. The CDR3 DNA is TGTGCCAGCAGAGAAAACAGGGGGACTGAAGCTTTCTTT.